This is a list of T cell receptor beta chains from one sample in a study of OX40 agonist ivuxolimab in advanced cancers. Generated by immunoSEQ multiplex PCR, the TCRdb table keeps only in-frame clones and is missing some. Among 52,000 or so clones, around 83% were seen once, and the ten largest hold around 0.7%. The sequencing here drew on CD4+ or CD8+ T cells sorted from blood, taken in a trial of the OX40 agonist ivuxolimab. The receptors were sampled from an adult with an advanced solid tumor such as melanoma, head and neck, liver or kidney cancer. The CDR3 runs from the conserved cysteine through the conserved F or W. A D gene is named only where the DNA matches it firmly. For some rows the clone size is stated as once, few or many, or as a class when expanded; others skip it.

clone_size: NA; v_call: TRBV7-9; d_call: NA; j_call: TRBJ1-1; cdr3_nt: TGTGCCAGCAGCAGCTTAAAGGAGAGTCCCCTCAAACAATTCTTT; cdr3_aa: CASSSLKESPLKQFF
clone_size: NA; v_call: TRBV9; d_call: NA; j_call: TRBJ2-2; cdr3_nt: TGTGCCAGCAGCGTAGATAGCACCGGGGAGCTGTTTTTT; cdr3_aa: CASSVDSTGELFF
clone_size: NA; v_call: TRBV5-1; d_call: NA; j_call: TRBJ2-3; cdr3_nt: TGCGCCAGCAGCTTGGGGGCGCTTACTAGCACAGATACGCAGTATTTT; cdr3_aa: CASSLGALTSTDTQYF
clone_size: medium-sized; v_call: TRBV7-2; d_call: TRBD2; j_call: TRBJ2-1; cdr3_nt: TGTGCCAGCAGCTTAGCCAGCGGGGGGGCCTCGGGCAATGAGCAGTTCTTC; cdr3_aa: CASSLASGGASGNEQFF
clone_size: NA; v_call: TRBV11-2; d_call: NA; j_call: TRBJ1-1; cdr3_nt: TGTGCCAGCAGCTTAAGTATTCGTAGACTAACGAACACTGAAGCTTTCTTT; cdr3_aa: CASSLSIRRLTNTEAFF
clone_size: once; v_call: TRBV7-2; d_call: NA; j_call: TRBJ2-5; cdr3_nt: TGTGCCAGCAGCTATCCGTTCTTTGAGGTTCAAGAGACCCAGTACTTC; cdr3_aa: CASSYPFFEVQETQYF
clone_size: NA; v_call: TRBV7-2; d_call: NA; j_call: TRBJ2-5; cdr3_nt: TGTGCCAGCAGCTTAGCTTGGGGGAGCCAAGAGACCCAGTACTTC; cdr3_aa: CASSLAWGSQETQYF
clone_size: NA; v_call: TRBV7-2; d_call: NA; j_call: TRBJ1-5; cdr3_nt: TGTGCCAGCAGCTTTTCTAGGAATCAGCCCCAGCATTTT; cdr3_aa: CASSFSRNQPQHF
clone_size: NA; v_call: TRBV30; d_call: NA; j_call: TRBJ1-2; cdr3_nt: TGTGCCTGGATACAGAGGATTAACTATGGCTACACCTTC; cdr3_aa: CAWIQRINYGYTF
clone_size: once; v_call: TRBV4-3; d_call: NA; j_call: TRBJ2-5; cdr3_nt: TGCGCCAGCAGCCCGGGGAGGCACAGCGAGACCCAGTACTTC; cdr3_aa: CASSPGRHSETQYF
clone_size: NA; v_call: TRBV5-1; d_call: NA; j_call: TRBJ2-1; cdr3_nt: TGCGCCAGCAGCTTGGACGGAGACAATGAGCAGTTCTTC; cdr3_aa: CASSLDGDNEQFF
clone_size: NA; v_call: TRBV9; d_call: TRBD2; j_call: TRBJ2-3; cdr3_nt: TGTGCCAGCAGCGTAGAAATAGCGGGGGGACCAGATACGCAGTATTTT; cdr3_aa: CASSVEIAGGPDTQYF
clone_size: once; v_call: TRBV4-2; d_call: TRBD1; j_call: TRBJ2-1; cdr3_nt: TGTGCCAGCAGCACGGAAGACGCAGGGGGATACAATGAGCAGTTCTTC; cdr3_aa: CASSTEDAGGYNEQFF
clone_size: NA; v_call: TRBV2; d_call: NA; j_call: TRBJ1-2; cdr3_nt: TGTGCCAGCAGTGTGGTGAGGGCTAATGGCTACACCTTC; cdr3_aa: CASSVVRANGYTF
clone_size: NA; v_call: TRBV5-5; d_call: NA; j_call: TRBJ2-2; cdr3_nt: TGTGCCAGCAGCTCCAGGTTAGGGTCCAGGGAAGCCGGGGAGCTGTTTTTT; cdr3_aa: CASSSRLGSREAGELFF
clone_size: NA; v_call: TRBV7-8; d_call: NA; j_call: TRBJ1-3; cdr3_nt: TGTGCCAGCAGCTTAGTGCTGGGGAACGGAAACACCATATATTTT; cdr3_aa: CASSLVLGNGNTIYF
clone_size: NA; v_call: TRBV15; d_call: TRBD1; j_call: TRBJ2-7; cdr3_nt: TGTGCCACCAGCACGCGGACAGGGGACGAGCAGTACTTC; cdr3_aa: CATSTRTGDEQYF
clone_size: NA; v_call: TRBV28; d_call: NA; j_call: TRBJ1-5; cdr3_nt: TGTGCCAGCAGCCACGGGGGGGCCCGCAATCAGCCCCAGCATTTT; cdr3_aa: CASSHGGARNQPQHF
clone_size: NA; v_call: TRBV4-1; d_call: NA; j_call: TRBJ1-3; cdr3_nt: TGCGCCAGCAGCCAACACCCGAGGGGCTCTGGAAACACCATATATTTT; cdr3_aa: CASSQHPRGSGNTIYF
clone_size: NA; v_call: TRBV5-1; d_call: TRBD1; j_call: TRBJ1-6; cdr3_nt: TGCGCCAGCAGCCCTGACAGGGGGAATTCACCCCTCCACTTT; cdr3_aa: CASSPDRGNSPLHF
clone_size: NA; v_call: TRBV13; d_call: NA; j_call: TRBJ2-1; cdr3_nt: TGTGCCAGCAGCTTATTGGTAAATGAGCAGTTCTTC; cdr3_aa: CASSLLVNEQFF
clone_size: NA; v_call: TRBV30; d_call: NA; j_call: TRBJ2-2; cdr3_nt: TGTGCCTGGAGTGGGTTTGGCGGGGAGCTGTTTTTT; cdr3_aa: CAWSGFGGELFF
clone_size: medium-sized; v_call: TRBV4-1; d_call: TRBD1; j_call: TRBJ1-1; cdr3_nt: TGCGCCAGCAGCCGGGGACAGAGCACAGAAGCTTTCTTT; cdr3_aa: CASSRGQSTEAFF
clone_size: NA; v_call: TRBV10-1; d_call: NA; j_call: TRBJ1-2; cdr3_nt: TGCGCCAGCAGTCCCTGGGGGGCGAATGGCTACACCTTC; cdr3_aa: CASSPWGANGYTF
clone_size: NA; v_call: TRBV5-6; d_call: NA; j_call: TRBJ1-5; cdr3_nt: TGTGCCAGCAGCAAGGGACACCCTAGCAATCAGCCCCAGCATTTT; cdr3_aa: CASSKGHPSNQPQHF
clone_size: NA; v_call: TRBV4-2; d_call: TRBD2; j_call: TRBJ2-1; cdr3_nt: TGTGCCAGCAGCTACCTTTGGTCTAGCGGGGGTTACAATGAGCAGTTCTTC; cdr3_aa: CASSYLWSSGGYNEQFF
clone_size: NA; v_call: TRBV7-8; d_call: TRBD1; j_call: TRBJ1-1; cdr3_nt: TGTGCCAGCAGCCAGACAGGGAGGTCTGAAGCTTTCTTT; cdr3_aa: CASSQTGRSEAFF
clone_size: NA; v_call: TRBV28; d_call: TRBD2; j_call: TRBJ2-7; cdr3_nt: TGTGCCAGCACCCTAATTAGCGGGAGATCCTACGAGCAGTACTTC; cdr3_aa: CASTLISGRSYEQYF
clone_size: NA; v_call: TRBV5-5; d_call: TRBD1; j_call: TRBJ2-4; cdr3_nt: TGTGCCAGCAGCTTGGAGGGGGCAATCATTCAGTACTTC; cdr3_aa: CASSLEGAIIQYF
clone_size: NA; v_call: TRBV5-5; d_call: NA; j_call: TRBJ2-7; cdr3_nt: TGTGCCAGCAGCTTGGGACAGAGCTCCTACGAGCAGTACTTC; cdr3_aa: CASSLGQSSYEQYF
clone_size: NA; v_call: TRBV5-4; d_call: TRBD2; j_call: TRBJ2-7; cdr3_nt: TGTGCCAGCAGCTCGGGACTAGCCGGCGAGCAGTACTTC; cdr3_aa: CASSSGLAGEQYF
clone_size: once; v_call: TRBV4-1; d_call: TRBD2; j_call: TRBJ2-5; cdr3_nt: TGCGCCAGCAGCCAAGCCCAGCGGGGGGAACCTTACCAAGAGACCCAGTACTTC; cdr3_aa: CASSQAQRGEPYQETQYF
clone_size: NA; v_call: TRBV5-5; d_call: TRBD1; j_call: TRBJ2-7; cdr3_nt: TGTGCCAGCAACCCAGGACAGGGCATAACCTACGAGCAGTACTTC; cdr3_aa: CASNPGQGITYEQYF
clone_size: NA; v_call: TRBV5-1; d_call: TRBD2; j_call: TRBJ2-5; cdr3_nt: TGCGCCAGCAGCTTGTTGGGAACCGGGGAGGGCCAGGAGACCCAGTACTTC; cdr3_aa: CASSLLGTGEGQETQYF
clone_size: NA; v_call: TRBV5-1; d_call: NA; j_call: TRBJ1-1; cdr3_nt: TGCGCCAGCAGCTTGGGTAGGGGGGTGAACACTGAAGCTTTCTTT; cdr3_aa: CASSLGRGVNTEAFF
clone_size: NA; v_call: TRBV30; d_call: NA; j_call: TRBJ2-1; cdr3_nt: TGTGCCTGGAGTGTATTTAGGACGCCGGGAAGAAATGAGCAGTTCTTC; cdr3_aa: CAWSVFRTPGRNEQFF
clone_size: NA; v_call: TRBV30; d_call: NA; j_call: TRBJ2-3; cdr3_nt: TGTGCCTGGAGTGTGGCCTCAGATACGCAGTATTTT; cdr3_aa: CAWSVASDTQYF
clone_size: NA; v_call: TRBV6-6; d_call: NA; j_call: TRBJ2-2; cdr3_nt: TGTGCCAGCAGTACCACAGGGAAGAACACCGGGGAGCTGTTTTTT; cdr3_aa: CASSTTGKNTGELFF
clone_size: NA; v_call: TRBV18; d_call: NA; j_call: TRBJ1-3; cdr3_nt: TGTGCCAGCTCACCGGACAGAGCTGGAAACACCATATATTTT; cdr3_aa: CASSPDRAGNTIYF
clone_size: NA; v_call: TRBV6-5; d_call: NA; j_call: TRBJ1-6; cdr3_nt: TGTGCCAGCACCGGGGAGCTGTATGCTTCACCCCTCCACTTT; cdr3_aa: CASTGELYASPLHF
clone_size: NA; v_call: TRBV7-2; d_call: NA; j_call: TRBJ1-3; cdr3_nt: TGTGCCAGCAGCTTAGTGGGGCAGATCTCCGGAAACACCATATATTTT; cdr3_aa: CASSLVGQISGNTIYF
clone_size: few; v_call: TRBV5-5; d_call: NA; j_call: TRBJ1-3; cdr3_nt: TGTGCCAGCGCAATTGGGCCGAGCCCTGGAAACACCATATATTTT; cdr3_aa: CASAIGPSPGNTIYF
clone_size: NA; v_call: TRBV6-1; d_call: NA; j_call: TRBJ1-4; cdr3_nt: TGTGCCAGCAGTGAAGGGTTGACAACTAATGAAAAACTGTTTTTT; cdr3_aa: CASSEGLTTNEKLFF
clone_size: NA; v_call: TRBV18; d_call: NA; j_call: TRBJ1-6; cdr3_nt: TGTGCCAGCTCACTAGGGAGCTCCTATAATTCACCCCTCCACTTT; cdr3_aa: CASSLGSSYNSPLHF
clone_size: NA; v_call: TRBV7-9; d_call: NA; j_call: TRBJ2-5; cdr3_nt: TGTGCCAGCAGCTCCTGGGCTTCAGAGACCCAGTACTTC; cdr3_aa: CASSSWASETQYF
clone_size: once; v_call: TRBV2; d_call: TRBD2; j_call: TRBJ2-1; cdr3_nt: TGTGCCAGCAGTTTGACTAGCAGGGAGCAGTTCTTC; cdr3_aa: CASSLTSREQFF
clone_size: NA; v_call: TRBV11-2; d_call: NA; j_call: TRBJ1-6; cdr3_nt: TGTGCCAGCAGCTCGCGAACAGGAAAAAGCTCCTATAATTCACCCCTCCACTTT; cdr3_aa: CASSSRTGKSSYNSPLHF
clone_size: NA; v_call: TRBV4-3; d_call: NA; j_call: TRBJ2-1; cdr3_nt: TGCGCCAGCAGCCAAGGACCCGGTCGTGAGCAGTTCTTC; cdr3_aa: CASSQGPGREQFF
clone_size: once; v_call: TRBV9; d_call: TRBD2; j_call: TRBJ2-1; cdr3_nt: TGTGCCAGCAGCGGTGCGGGAGTCCCAGCCTTCTCCTACAATGAGCAGTTCTTC; cdr3_aa: CASSGAGVPAFSYNEQFF
clone_size: few; v_call: TRBV19; d_call: NA; j_call: TRBJ2-4; cdr3_nt: TGTGCCAGTAGTCTCACCGGGACTGGTCAAAACATTCAGTACTTC; cdr3_aa: CASSLTGTGQNIQYF
clone_size: few; v_call: TRBV30; d_call: NA; j_call: TRBJ1-3; cdr3_nt: TGTGCCTGGAGTGTACGAGGGAAAAAGATCACCCACTCTGGAAACACCATATATTTT; cdr3_aa: CAWSVRGKKITHSGNTIYF
clone_size: few; v_call: TRBV7-2; d_call: NA; j_call: TRBJ2-1; cdr3_nt: TGTGCCAGCAGCCCTTACAATGAGCAGTTCTTC; cdr3_aa: CASSPYNEQFF
clone_size: once; v_call: TRBV18; d_call: NA; j_call: TRBJ2-2; cdr3_nt: TGTGCCAGCTCACCTCCGAACACCGGGGAGCTGTTTTTT; cdr3_aa: CASSPPNTGELFF